This T cell receptor beta chain is from a study of blood T cell repertoires in COVID-19. Turning to the study itself: Acute and convalescent COVID-19 samples came from the United States, Italy and Spain. Sources were T cells, B-cell-depleted T cells, or PBMCs; the material itself was cDNA or gDNA.

Germline values: CDR1 MNHEY, CDR2 SVGAGI. V was pared by 6 bases and J by 7 bases, with 10 bases of the junction left unmatched. The CDR3 is 14 residues long. Methods used by the authors: Amplification from reference gene primers served as the basis for estimated nucleated cell counts. Profiling relied on immunoSEQ multiplex PCR, and the TCRdb table lists in-frame clones only, not all of them. Clone size and V and J calls were adopted from that table, with D and trimming inferred from the DNA. The sample includes 65,000 to 90,000 clones, over 75% of them seen just once. This chain links TRBV6-5 with TRBJ2-7; 9 bases fit TRBD1. The source is a human donor in a cohort sampled during active COVID-19. Sequencing was carried out using peripheral blood. The chain's CDR3 is CASSRDRVMEEQYF. DNA for the CDR3: TGTGCCAGCAGCAGGGACAGGGTCATGGAAGAGCAGTACTTC.